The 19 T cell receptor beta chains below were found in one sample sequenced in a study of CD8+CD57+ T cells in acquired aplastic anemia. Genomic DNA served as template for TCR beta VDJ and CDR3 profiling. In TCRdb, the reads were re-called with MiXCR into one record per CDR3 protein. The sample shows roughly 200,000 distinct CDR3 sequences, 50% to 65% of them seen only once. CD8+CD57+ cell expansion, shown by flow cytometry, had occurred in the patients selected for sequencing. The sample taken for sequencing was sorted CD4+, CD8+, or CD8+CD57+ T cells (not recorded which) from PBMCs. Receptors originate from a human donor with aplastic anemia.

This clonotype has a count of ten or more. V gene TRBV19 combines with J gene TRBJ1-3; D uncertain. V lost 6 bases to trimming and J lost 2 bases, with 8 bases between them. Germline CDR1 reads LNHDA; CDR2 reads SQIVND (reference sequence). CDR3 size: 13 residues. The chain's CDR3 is CASRTPPGNTIYF. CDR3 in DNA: TGTGCCAGTAGAACCCCTCCTGGAAACACCATATATTTT. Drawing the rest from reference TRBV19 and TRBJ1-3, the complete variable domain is DGGITQSPKYLFRKEGQNVTLSCEQNLNHDAMYWYRQDPGQGLRLIYYSQIVNDFQKGDIAEGYSVSREKKESFPLTVTSAQKNPTAFYLCASRTPPGNTIYFGEGSWLTVV.

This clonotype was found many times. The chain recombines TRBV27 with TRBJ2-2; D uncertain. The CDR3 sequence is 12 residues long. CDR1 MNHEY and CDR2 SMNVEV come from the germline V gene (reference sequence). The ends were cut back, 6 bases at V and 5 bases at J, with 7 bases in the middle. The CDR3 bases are TGTGCCAGCAGCCCCGGGACCGGGGAGCTGTTTTTT. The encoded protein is CASSPGTGELFF.

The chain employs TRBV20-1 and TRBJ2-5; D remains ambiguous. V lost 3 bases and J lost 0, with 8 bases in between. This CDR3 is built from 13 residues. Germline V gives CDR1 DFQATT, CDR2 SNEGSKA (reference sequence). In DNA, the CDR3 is TGCAGTGCTAGGTACCGATACCAAGAGACCCAGTACTTC. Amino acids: CSARYRYQETQYF.

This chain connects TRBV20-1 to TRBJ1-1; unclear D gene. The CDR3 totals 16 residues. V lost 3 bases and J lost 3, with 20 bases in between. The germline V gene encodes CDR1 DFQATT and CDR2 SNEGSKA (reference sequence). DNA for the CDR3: TGCAGTGCTAGGTCTACGGCAACTCGCCCCGACACTGAAGCTTTCTTT. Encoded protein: CSARSTATRPDTEAFF.

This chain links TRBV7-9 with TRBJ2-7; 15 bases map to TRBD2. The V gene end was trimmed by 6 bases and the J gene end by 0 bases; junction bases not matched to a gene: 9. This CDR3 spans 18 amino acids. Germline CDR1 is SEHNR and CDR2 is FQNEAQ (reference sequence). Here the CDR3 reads CASRRGLAGGHLSYEQYF. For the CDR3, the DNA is TGTGCCAGCAGAAGGGGACTAGCGGGGGGCCACCTCTCCTACGAGCAGTACTTC.

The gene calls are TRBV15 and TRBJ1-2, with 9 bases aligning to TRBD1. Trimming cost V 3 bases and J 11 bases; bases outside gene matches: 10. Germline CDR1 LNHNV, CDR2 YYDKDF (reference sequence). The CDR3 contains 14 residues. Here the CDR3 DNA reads TGTGCCACCAGCAGGGACGGGACAGGGTATCGGTACACCTTC. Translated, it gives CATSRDGTGYRYTF. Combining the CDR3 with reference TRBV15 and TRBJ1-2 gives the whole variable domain DAMVIQNPRYQVTQFGKPVTLSCSQTLNHNVMYWYQQKSSQAPKLLFHYYDKDFNNEADTPDNFQSRRPNTSFCFLDIRSPGLGDTAMYLCATSRDGTGYRYTFGSGTRLTVV.

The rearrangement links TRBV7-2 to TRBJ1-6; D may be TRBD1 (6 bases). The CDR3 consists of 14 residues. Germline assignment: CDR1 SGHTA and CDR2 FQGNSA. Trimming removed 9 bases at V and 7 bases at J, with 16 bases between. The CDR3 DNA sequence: TGTGCCAGTAGCGTCAGGGGCGGCAATTCACCCCTCCACTTT. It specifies CASSVRGGNSPLHF.

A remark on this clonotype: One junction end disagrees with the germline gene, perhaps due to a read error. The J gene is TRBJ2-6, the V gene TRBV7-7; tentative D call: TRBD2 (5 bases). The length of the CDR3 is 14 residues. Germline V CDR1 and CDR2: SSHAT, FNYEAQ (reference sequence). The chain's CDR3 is CASSGNSGANVLTF. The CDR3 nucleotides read TGTGCTAGCAGCGGTAACTCTGGGGCCAACGTCCTGACTTTC.

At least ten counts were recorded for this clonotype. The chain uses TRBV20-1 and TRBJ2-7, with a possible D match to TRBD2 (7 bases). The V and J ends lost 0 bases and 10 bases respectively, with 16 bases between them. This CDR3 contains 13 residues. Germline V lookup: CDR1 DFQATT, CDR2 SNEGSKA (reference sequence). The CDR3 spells CSARDEGGPGQYF. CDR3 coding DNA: TGCAGTGCTAGAGATGAGGGGGGGCCAGGCCAGTACTTC.

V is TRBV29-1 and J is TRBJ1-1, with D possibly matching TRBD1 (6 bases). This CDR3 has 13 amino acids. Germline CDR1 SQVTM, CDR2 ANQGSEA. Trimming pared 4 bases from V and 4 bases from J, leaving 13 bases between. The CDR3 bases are TGCAGCGTTGTGGGGGGCGAATTCACTGAAGCTTTCTTT. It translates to CSVVGGEFTEAFF. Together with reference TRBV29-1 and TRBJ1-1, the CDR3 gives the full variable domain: SAVISQKPSRDICQRGTSLTIQCQVDSQVTMMFWYRQQPGQSLTLIATANQGSEATYESGFVIDKFPISRPNLTFSTLTVSNMSPEDSSIYLCSVVGGEFTEAFFGQGTRLTVV.

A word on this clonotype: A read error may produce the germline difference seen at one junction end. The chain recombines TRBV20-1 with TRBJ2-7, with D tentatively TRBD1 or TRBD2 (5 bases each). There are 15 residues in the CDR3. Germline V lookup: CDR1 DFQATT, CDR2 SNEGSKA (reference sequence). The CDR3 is CSARPTGRSSYEQDF. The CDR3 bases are TGCAGTGCTAGGCCTACGGGACGGAGCTCCTACGAGCAGGACTTC.

Here the CDR3 DNA reads TGTGCCAGCAGCTTAAGGTGGTCCAGCGGGACAGGGTACCACGAGCAGTACTTC. Translating gives CASSLRWSSGTGYHEQYF. This sequence joins TRBV7-2 and TRBJ2-7; 9 positions agree with TRBD1. Trimming cost V 2 bases and J 5 bases; bases outside gene matches: 16. CDR3 length: 18 residues. CDR1 is SGHTA and CDR2 is FQGNSA in the germline V gene. Together with reference TRBV7-2 and TRBJ2-7, the CDR3 gives the full variable domain: GAGVSQSPSNKVTEKGKDVELRCDPISGHTALYWYRQSLGQGLEFLIYFQGNSAPDKSGLPSDRFSAERTGGSVSTLTIQRTQQEDSAVYLCASSLRWSSGTGYHEQYFGPGTRLTVT.

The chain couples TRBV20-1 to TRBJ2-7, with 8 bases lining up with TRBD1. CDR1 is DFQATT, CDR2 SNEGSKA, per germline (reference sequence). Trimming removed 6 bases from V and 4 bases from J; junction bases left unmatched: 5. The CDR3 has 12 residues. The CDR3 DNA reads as TGCAGTGCCCATCGACAGGGGTACGAGCAGTACTTC. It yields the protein CSAHRQGYEQYF.

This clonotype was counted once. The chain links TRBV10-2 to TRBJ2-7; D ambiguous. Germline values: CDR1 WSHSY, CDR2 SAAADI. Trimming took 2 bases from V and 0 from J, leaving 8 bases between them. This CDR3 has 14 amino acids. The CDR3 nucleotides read TGCGCCAGCAGTGAGCAGACCCCCTCCTACGAGCAGTACTTC. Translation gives CASSEQTPSYEQYF.

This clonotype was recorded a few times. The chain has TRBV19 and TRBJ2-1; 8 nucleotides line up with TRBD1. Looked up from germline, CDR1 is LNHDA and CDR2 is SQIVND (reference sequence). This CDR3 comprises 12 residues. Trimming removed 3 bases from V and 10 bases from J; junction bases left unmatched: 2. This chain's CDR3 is CASSMGQAEQFF. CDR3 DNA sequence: TGTGCCAGTAGTATGGGACAGGCAGAGCAGTTCTTC.

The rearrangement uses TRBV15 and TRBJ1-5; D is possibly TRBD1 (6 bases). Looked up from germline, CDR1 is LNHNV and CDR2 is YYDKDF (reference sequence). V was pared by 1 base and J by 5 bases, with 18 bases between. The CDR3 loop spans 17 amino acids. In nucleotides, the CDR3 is TGTGCCACCAGCAGAGTTGGCCAGGGGCGCAAAGATCAGCCCCAGCATTTT. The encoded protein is CATSRVGQGRKDQPQHF.

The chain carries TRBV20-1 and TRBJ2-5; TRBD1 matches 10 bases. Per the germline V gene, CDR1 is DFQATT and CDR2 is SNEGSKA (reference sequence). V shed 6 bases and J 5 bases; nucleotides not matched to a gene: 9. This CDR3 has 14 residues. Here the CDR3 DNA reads TGCAGTGCCCGACGCGGACAGGGGGGCGAGACCCAGTACTTC. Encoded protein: CSARRGQGGETQYF.

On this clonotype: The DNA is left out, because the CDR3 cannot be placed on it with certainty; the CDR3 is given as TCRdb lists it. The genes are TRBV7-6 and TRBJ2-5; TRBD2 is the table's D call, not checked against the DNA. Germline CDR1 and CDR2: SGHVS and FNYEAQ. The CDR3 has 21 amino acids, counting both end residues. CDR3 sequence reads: CASSLRESRDGYTFGSGTQYF.

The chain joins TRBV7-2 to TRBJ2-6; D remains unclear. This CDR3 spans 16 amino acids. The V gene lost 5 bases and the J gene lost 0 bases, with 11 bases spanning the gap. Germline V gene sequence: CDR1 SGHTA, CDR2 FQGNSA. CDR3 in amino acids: CASSRVASSGANVLTF. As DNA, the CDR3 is TGTGCCAGCAGCCGCGTAGCCAGCTCTGGGGCCAACGTCCTGACTTTC.